This T cell receptor (beta chain) came from a study of T cell responses to AZD1222 COVID-19 vaccine. Study-wide results and caveats: Spike-specific TCR repertoires showed rising breadth and depth after two AZD1222 doses. Repertoire sampling happened only post peak T cell response. White British donors predominated, females outnumbered males, and clonal diversity was possibly underestimated. Of spike-specific TCRs, nearly half reportedly target regions left unmutated in variants.

Germline CDR1 is LNHDA and CDR2 is SQIVND (reference sequence). The CDR3 extends over 16 amino acids. V dropped 5 bases and J dropped 1; count of bases not matched to a gene: 10. The protocol was immunoSEQ multiplex PCR, while the TCRdb copy is restricted to in-frame clones and leaves out a portion. The sample holds some 90,000 clones; over 80% are singletons and the top ten take roughly 15%. A word on this clone: Antigen: not known.

The specimen was peripheral blood, collected on day 0 of AZD1222 vaccination. The V call is TRBV19, the J call TRBJ2-7, with 8 bases fitting TRBD1. The clonotype comes from an adult in good health. CDR3 DNA: TGTGCCAGTAGTCTTGCCGGACAGGGCTTGTCCTACGAGCAGTACTTC. Translation gives CASSLAGQGLSYEQYF.